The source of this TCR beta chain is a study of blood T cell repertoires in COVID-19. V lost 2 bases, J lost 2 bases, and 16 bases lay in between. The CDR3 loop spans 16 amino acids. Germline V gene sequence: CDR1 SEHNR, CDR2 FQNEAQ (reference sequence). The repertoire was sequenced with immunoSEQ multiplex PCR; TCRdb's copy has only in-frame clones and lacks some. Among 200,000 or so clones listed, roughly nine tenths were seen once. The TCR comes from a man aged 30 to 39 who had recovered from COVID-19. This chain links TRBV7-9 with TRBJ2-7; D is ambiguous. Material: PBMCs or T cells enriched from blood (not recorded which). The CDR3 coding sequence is TGTGCCAGCAGCTTAATCTCCCGGTCCGTTGCCTACGAGCAGTACTTC. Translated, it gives CASSLISRSVAYEQYF.